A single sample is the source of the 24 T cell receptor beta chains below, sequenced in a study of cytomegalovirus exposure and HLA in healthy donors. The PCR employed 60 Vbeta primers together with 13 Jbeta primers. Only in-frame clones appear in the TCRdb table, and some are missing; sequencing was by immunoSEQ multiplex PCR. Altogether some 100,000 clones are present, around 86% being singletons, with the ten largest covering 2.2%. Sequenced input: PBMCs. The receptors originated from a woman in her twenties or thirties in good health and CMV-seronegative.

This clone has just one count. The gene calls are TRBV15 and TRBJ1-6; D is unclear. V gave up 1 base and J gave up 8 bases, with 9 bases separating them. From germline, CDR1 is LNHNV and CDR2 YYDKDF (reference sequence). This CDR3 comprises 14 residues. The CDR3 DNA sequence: TGTGCCACCAGCAGAGGGTCGGGAGATTCACCCCTCCACTTT. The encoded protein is CATSRGSGDSPLHF.

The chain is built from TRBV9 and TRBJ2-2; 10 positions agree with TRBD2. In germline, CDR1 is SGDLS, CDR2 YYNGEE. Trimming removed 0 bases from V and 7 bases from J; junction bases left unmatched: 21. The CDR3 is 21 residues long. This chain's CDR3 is CASSVDLGVVSGRPPRGELFF. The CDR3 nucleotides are TGTGCCAGCAGCGTAGACTTGGGGGTGGTTAGCGGGAGGCCCCCTCGCGGGGAGCTGTTTTTT. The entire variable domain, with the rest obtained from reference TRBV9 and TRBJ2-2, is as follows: DSGVTQTPKHLITATGQRVTLRCSPRSGDLSVYWYQQSLDQGLQFLIQYYNGEERAKGNILERFSAQQFPDLHSELNLSSLELGDSALYFCASSVDLGVVSGRPPRGELFFGEGSRLTVL.

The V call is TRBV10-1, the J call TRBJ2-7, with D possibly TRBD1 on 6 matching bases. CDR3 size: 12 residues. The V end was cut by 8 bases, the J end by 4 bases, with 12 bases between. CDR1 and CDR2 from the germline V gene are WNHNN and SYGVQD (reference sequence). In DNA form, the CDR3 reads TGCGCCAGCGGCCCAAGGGGGTACGAGCAGTACTTC. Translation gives CASGPRGYEQYF.

The CDR3: CASSEPGLGETQYF. CDR3 in DNA: TGTGCCAGCAGTGAACCGGGACTAGGAGAGACCCAGTACTTC. The V gene is TRBV25-1, the J gene TRBJ2-5, with 8 bases matching TRBD2. This CDR3 comprises 14 residues. The trim removed 2 bases at V and 4 bases at J, leaving 3 bases unmatched. Germline V gives CDR1 MGHDK, CDR2 SYGVNS. The full variable domain, in which reference TRBV25-1 and TRBJ2-5 provide the parts outside the CDR3, is EADIYQTPRYLVIGTGKKITLECSQTMGHDKMYWYQQDPGMELHLIHYSYGVNSTEKGDLSSESTVSRIRTEHFPLTLESARPSHTSQYLCASSEPGLGETQYFGPGTRLLVL.

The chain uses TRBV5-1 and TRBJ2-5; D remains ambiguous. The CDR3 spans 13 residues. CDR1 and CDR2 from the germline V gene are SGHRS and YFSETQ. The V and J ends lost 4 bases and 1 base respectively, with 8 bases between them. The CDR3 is CASSLNLQETQYF. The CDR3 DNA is TGCGCCAGCAGCCTAAATCTCCAAGAGACCCAGTACTTC.

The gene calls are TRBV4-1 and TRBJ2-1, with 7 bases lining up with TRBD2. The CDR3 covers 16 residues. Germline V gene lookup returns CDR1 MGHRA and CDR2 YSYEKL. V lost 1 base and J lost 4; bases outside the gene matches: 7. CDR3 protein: CASSQVSSGGYNEQFF. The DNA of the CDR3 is TGCGCCAGCAGCCAAGTATCTAGCGGTGGGTACAATGAGCAGTTCTTC.

Here the CDR3 DNA reads TGTGCCAGCTCAGAACGGAGACAAGAGACCCAGTACTTC. Its translation is CASSERRQETQYF. J is TRBJ2-5 and V is TRBV18; D is uncertain. The CDR3 loop spans 13 amino acids. V dropped 5 bases and J dropped 2 bases, with 9 bases sitting between them. Germline values: CDR1 KGHSH, CDR2 LQKENI. Complete variable domain (other parts from reference TRBV18 and TRBJ2-5): NAGVMQNPRHLVRRRGQEARLRCSPMKGHSHVYWYRQLPEEGLKFMVYLQKENIIDESGMPKERFSAEFPKEGPSILRIQQVVRGDSAAYFCASSERRQETQYFGPGTRLLVL.

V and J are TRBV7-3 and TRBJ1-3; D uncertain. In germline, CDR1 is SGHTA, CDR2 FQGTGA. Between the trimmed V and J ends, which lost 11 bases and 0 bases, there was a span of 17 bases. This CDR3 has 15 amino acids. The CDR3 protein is CAPREDSSSGNTIYF. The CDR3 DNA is TGTGCCCCCCGCGAGGACTCCAGCTCTGGAAACACCATATATTTT.

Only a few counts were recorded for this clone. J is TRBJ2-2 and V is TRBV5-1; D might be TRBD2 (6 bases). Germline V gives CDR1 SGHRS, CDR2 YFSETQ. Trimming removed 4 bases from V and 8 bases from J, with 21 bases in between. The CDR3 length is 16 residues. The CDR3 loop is CASSRGGDLLTGELFF. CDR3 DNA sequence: TGCGCCAGCAGCCGTGGCGGGGACCTCCTTACAGGGGAGCTGTTTTTT.

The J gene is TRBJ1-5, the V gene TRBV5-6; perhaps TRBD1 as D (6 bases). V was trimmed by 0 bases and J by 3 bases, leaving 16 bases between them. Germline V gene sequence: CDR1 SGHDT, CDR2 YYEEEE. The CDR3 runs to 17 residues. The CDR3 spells CASSLGGHINPNQPQHF. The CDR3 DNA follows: TGTGCCAGCAGCTTGGGGGGACATATCAACCCCAATCAGCCCCAGCATTTT. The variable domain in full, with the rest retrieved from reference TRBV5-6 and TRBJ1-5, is DAGVTQSPTHLIKTRGQQVTLRCSPKSGHDTVSWYQQALGQGPQFIFQYYEEEERQRGNFPDRFSGHQFPNYSSELNVNALLLGDSALYLCASSLGGHINPNQPQHFGDGTRLSIL.

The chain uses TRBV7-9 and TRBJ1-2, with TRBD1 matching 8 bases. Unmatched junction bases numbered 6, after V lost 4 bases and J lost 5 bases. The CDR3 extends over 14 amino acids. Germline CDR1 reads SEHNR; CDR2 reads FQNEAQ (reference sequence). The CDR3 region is CASSWDRTNYGYTF. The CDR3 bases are TGTGCCAGCAGCTGGGACAGGACGAATTATGGCTACACCTTC.

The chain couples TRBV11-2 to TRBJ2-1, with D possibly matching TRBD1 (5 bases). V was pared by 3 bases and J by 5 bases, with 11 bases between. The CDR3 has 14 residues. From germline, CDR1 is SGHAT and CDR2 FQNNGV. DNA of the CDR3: TGTGCCAGCAGCTTCGACAGCCCAAACAATGAGCAGTTCTTC. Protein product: CASSFDSPNNEQFF.

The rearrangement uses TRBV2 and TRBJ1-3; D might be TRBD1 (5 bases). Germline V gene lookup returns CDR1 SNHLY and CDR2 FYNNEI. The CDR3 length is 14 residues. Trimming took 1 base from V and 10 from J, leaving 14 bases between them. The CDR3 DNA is TGTGCCAGCAGTGAAGAGCCCCAGGCAGGGACCATATATTTT. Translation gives CASSEEPQAGTIYF.

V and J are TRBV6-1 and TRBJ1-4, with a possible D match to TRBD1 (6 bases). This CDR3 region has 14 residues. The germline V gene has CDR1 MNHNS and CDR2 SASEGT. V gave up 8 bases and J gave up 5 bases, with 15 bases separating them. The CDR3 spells CASATGLVNEKLFF. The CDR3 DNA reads TGTGCCAGCGCAACAGGGTTGGTGAATGAAAAACTGTTTTTT.

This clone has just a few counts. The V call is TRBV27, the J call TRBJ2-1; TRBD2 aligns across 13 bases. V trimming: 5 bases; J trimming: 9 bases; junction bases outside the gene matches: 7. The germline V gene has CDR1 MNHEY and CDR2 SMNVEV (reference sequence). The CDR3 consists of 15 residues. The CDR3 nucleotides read TGTGCCAGCAGTCCCGGGACTAGCGGGAATGGTGAGCAGTTCTTC. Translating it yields CASSPGTSGNGEQFF.

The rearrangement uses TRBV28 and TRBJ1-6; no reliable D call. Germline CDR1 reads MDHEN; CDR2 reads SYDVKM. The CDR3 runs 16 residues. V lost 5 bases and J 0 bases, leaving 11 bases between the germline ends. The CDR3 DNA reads TGTGCCAGCAGTCCCCCCCGGGGCTCCTATAATTCACCCCTCCACTTT. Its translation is CASSPPRGSYNSPLHF.

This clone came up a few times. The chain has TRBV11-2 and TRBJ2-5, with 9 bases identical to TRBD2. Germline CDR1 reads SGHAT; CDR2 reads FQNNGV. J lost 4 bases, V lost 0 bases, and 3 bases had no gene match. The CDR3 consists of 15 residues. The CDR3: CASSLDGSGGETQYF. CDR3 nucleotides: TGTGCCAGCAGCTTAGATGGTAGCGGGGGAGAGACCCAGTACTTC. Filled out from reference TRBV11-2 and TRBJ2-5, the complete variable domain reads EAGVAQSPRYKIIEKRQSVAFWCNPISGHATLYWYQQILGQGPKLLIQFQNNGVVDDSQLPKDRFSAERLKGVDSTLKIQPAKLEDSAVYLCASSLDGSGGETQYFGPGTRLLVL.

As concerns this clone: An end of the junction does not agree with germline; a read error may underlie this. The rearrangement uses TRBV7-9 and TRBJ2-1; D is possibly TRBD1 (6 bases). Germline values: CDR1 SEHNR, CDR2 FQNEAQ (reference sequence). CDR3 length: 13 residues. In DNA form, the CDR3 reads TGTGCCAGCAGCTCTGCAGGGGAAGGGGAGCAGCTCTTC. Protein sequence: CASSSAGEGEQLF.

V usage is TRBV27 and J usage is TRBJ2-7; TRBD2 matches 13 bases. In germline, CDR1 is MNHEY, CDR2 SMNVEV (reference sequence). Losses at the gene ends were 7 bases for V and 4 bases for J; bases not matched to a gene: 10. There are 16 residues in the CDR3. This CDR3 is CASIQTWTSGSYEQYF. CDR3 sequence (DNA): TGTGCCAGCATCCAAACCTGGACTAGCGGGAGTTACGAGCAGTACTTC.

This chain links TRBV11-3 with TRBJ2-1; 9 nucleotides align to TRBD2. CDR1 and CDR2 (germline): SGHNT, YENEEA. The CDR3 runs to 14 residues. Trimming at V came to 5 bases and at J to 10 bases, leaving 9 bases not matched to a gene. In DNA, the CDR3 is TGTGCCAGCAGCCCTAGCGGGAATAGGGTAGAGCAGTTCTTC. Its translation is CASSPSGNRVEQFF.

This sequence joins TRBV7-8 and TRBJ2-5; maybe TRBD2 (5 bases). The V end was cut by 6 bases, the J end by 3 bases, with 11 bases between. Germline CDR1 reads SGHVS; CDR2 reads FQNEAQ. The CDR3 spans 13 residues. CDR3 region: CASRIGIKETQYF. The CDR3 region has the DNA TGTGCCAGCAGAATCGGGATCAAAGAGACCCAGTACTTC. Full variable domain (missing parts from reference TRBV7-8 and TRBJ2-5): GAGVSQSPRYKVAKRGQDVALRCDPISGHVSLFWYQQALGQGPEFLTYFQNEAQLDKSGLPSDRFFAERPEGSVSTLKIQRTQQEDSAVYLCASRIGIKETQYFGPGTRLLVL.

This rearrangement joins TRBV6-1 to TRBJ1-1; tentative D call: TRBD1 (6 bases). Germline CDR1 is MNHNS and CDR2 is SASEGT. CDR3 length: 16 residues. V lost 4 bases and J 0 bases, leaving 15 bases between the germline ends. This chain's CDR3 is CASSATRGALNTEAFF. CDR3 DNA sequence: TGTGCCAGCAGTGCGACCCGGGGGGCCCTGAACACTGAAGCTTTCTTT.

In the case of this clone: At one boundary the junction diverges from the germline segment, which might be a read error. CDR3 region: CASSLRGLSGF. CDR3 coding DNA: TGTGCCAGCAGCTTAAGGGGGCTCTCGGGGTTC. The rearrangement links TRBV7-6 to TRBJ2-4; 7 nucleotides align to TRBD1. In germline, CDR1 is SGHVS, CDR2 FNYEAQ. The CDR3 totals 11 residues. Variable domain in full (rest from reference TRBV7-6 and TRBJ2-4): GAGVSQSPRYKVTKRGQDVALRCDPISGHVSLYWYRQALGQGPEFLTYFNYEAQQDKSGLPNDRFSAERPEGSISTLTIQRTEQRDSAMYRCASSLRGLSGFGAGTRLSVL.

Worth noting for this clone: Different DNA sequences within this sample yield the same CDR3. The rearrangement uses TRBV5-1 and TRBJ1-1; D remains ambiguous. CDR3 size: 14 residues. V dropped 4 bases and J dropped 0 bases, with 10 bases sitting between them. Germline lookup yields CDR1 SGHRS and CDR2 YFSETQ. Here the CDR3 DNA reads TGCGCCAGCAGCCCCGACACCTTGAACACTGAAGCTTTCTTT. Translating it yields CASSPDTLNTEAFF.